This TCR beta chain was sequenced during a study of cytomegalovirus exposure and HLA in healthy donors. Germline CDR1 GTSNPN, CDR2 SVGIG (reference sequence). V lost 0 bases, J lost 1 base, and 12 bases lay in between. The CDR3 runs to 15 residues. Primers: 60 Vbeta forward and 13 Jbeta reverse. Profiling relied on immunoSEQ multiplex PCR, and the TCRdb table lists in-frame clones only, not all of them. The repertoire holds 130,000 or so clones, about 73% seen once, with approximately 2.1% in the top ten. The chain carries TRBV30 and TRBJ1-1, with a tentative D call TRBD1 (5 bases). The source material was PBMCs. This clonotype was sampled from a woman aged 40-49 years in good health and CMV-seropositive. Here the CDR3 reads CAWSVMGRKNTEAFF. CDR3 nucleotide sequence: TGTGCCTGGAGTGTGATGGGGCGAAAGAACACTGAAGCTTTCTTT.